The clone carrying this TCR beta chain was seen only once. Original methodology: Nucleated cell counts were estimated from reference gene primer amplification. Assay used: immunoSEQ multiplex PCR; TCRdb lists only in-frame clones, some missing. V, J and clone size are taken as reported in that table, and D and trimming were inferred from the DNA itself. Altogether 100,000 or so clones are present, about 91% being singletons, with the ten largest covering under 0.6%. The sample comes from a study of blood T cell repertoires in COVID-19. Study background: COVID-19 samples, acute and convalescent, were from the United States, Italy and Spain. PBMCs, B-cell-depleted T cells, or T cells provided the cDNA or gDNA that made up the material.

The V gene's germline CDR1 is LNHNV and CDR2 YYDKDF (reference sequence). This CDR3 comprises 14 residues. Trimming pared 0 bases from V and 11 bases from J, leaving 14 bases between. The source of this sequence is a man in his sixties with acute or convalescent COVID-19. The chain carries TRBV15 and TRBJ2-1, with a weak D call TRBD2 (5 bases). Sequencing used peripheral blood. The DNA for the CDR3 is TGTGCCACCAGCAGAGATCAAGCGGCCAGGAAGCAGTTCTTC. Its protein is CATSRDQAARKQFF.